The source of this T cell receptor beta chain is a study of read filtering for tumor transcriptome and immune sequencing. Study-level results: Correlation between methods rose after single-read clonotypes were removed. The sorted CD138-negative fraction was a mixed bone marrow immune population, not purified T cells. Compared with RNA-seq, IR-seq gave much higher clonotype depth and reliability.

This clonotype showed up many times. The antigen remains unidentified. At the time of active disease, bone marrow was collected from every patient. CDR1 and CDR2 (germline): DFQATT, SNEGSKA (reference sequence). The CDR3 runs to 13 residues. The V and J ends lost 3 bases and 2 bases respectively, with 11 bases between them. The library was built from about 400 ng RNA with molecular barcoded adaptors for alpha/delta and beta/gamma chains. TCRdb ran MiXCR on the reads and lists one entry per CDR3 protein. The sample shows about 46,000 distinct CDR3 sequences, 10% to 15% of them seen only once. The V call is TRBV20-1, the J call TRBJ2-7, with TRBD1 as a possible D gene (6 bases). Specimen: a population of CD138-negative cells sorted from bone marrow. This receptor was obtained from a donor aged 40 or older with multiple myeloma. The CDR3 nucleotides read TGCAGTGCTAGGACAGGCCTAACCTACGAGCAGTACTTC. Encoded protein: CSARTGLTYEQYF.